The next 19 T cell receptor beta chains were all read from a single sample in a study of CD8+CD57+ T cells in acquired aplastic anemia. For sequencing, patients were chosen who had shown expansion of CD8+CD57+ cells by flow cytometry. TCR beta VDJ and CDR3 profiling used genomic DNA as template. TCRdb recomputed calls from the reads with MiXCR, one row per CDR3 protein. Of roughly 180,000 distinct CDR3 sequences in the sample, 63% were seen once. Sample: sorted CD4+, CD8+, or CD8+CD57+ T cells (not recorded which) from PBMCs. Receptors originate from a human donor with aplastic anemia.

The gene calls are TRBV7-8 and TRBJ2-7; possible D gene TRBD1, 7 bases. Germline CDR1 reads SGHVS; CDR2 reads FQNEAQ. Trimming took off 1 base at V and 1 base at J, with 11 bases between the two ends. The CDR3 loop spans 15 amino acids. CDR3 nucleotides: TGTGCCAGCAGCTTAGTCGCAGGGGGGTCCTACGAGCAGTACTTC. Translating it yields CASSLVAGGSYEQYF.

The J gene is TRBJ1-1, the V gene TRBV2; D is ambiguous. V dropped 5 bases and J dropped 3 bases, with 16 bases sitting between them. There are 15 residues in the CDR3. Germline V CDR1 and CDR2: SNHLY, FYNNEI. The CDR3 reads CASSYAGLSYTEAFF. DNA for the CDR3: TGTGCCAGCAGTTACGCCGGGCTCTCATACACTGAAGCTTTCTTT.

This sequence joins TRBV7-3 and TRBJ2-2, with 11 nucleotides matching TRBD2. Germline trimming cut 0 bases from V and 10 bases from J; bases unmatched to any gene: 1. This CDR3 is 14 amino acids long. Per the germline V gene, CDR1 is SGHTA and CDR2 is FQGTGA. Written as DNA, the CDR3 is TGTGCCAGCAGCTTAACGACTAGCGGGGAGGAGCTGTTTTTT. Amino acids: CASSLTTSGEELFF.

The rearrangement links TRBV9 to TRBJ2-7, with D tentatively TRBD1 or TRBD2 (7 bases each). This CDR3 region has 15 residues. Per the germline V gene, CDR1 is SGDLS and CDR2 is YYNGEE. Trimming removed 3 bases at V and 2 bases at J, with 15 bases between. The CDR3 nucleotides read TGTGCCAGCAGCGATGGGAGGGACAGTACCTACGAGCAGTACTTC. Its protein is CASSDGRDSTYEQYF.

V and J are TRBV20-1 and TRBJ1-1; D is possibly TRBD1 (6 bases). V lost 0 bases and J lost 6, with 17 bases in between. The CDR3 consists of 15 residues. Looked up from germline, CDR1 is DFQATT and CDR2 is SNEGSKA (reference sequence). The CDR3 region is CSARDAQGGSAEAFF. In nucleotides, the CDR3 is TGCAGTGCTAGAGATGCACAGGGAGGAAGCGCTGAAGCTTTCTTT.

V and J are TRBV7-9 and TRBJ2-3; the D gene is possibly TRBD1 (6 bases). The V and J ends lost 5 bases and 6 bases respectively, with 9 bases between them. This CDR3 spans 12 amino acids. Germline loops: CDR1 SEHNR, CDR2 FQNEAQ (reference sequence). The CDR3 DNA sequence: TGTGCCAGCAGCCATGGGGGCGATACGCAGTATTTT. Translated, it gives CASSHGGDTQYF.

The chain links TRBV29-1 to TRBJ2-7, with 9 positions matching TRBD1. Germline lookup yields CDR1 SQVTM and CDR2 ANQGSEA. The CDR3 length is 14 residues. The V segment lost 6 bases and the J segment 0 bases; nucleotides outside the gene matches: 6. CDR3 sequence: CSVGQGFSSYEQYF. DNA for the CDR3: TGCAGCGTGGGACAGGGATTTAGCTCCTACGAGCAGTACTTC.

This clonotype was seen only a few times. Compared with germline, one end of the junction differs, possibly owing to a read error. V gene TRBV20-1 combines with J gene TRBJ2-7; weak D call: TRBD1 (5 bases). Germline loops: CDR1 DFQATT, CDR2 SNEGSKA (reference sequence). The CDR3 length is 12 residues. CDR3 in DNA: TGCAGTGCTAGCAGGGTTTCCTCCGAGCAGTACTTC. Translating it yields CSASRVSSEQYF.

The genes are TRBV20-1 and TRBJ2-3, with 10 bases aligning to TRBD2. This CDR3 has 15 residues. V dropped 5 bases and J dropped 2; count of bases not matched to a gene: 7. Looked up from germline, CDR1 is DFQATT and CDR2 is SNEGSKA (reference sequence). As DNA, the CDR3 is TGCAGTGCTGGGATAGCGGGAGGAGTCACAGATACGCAGTATTTT. Translating it yields CSAGIAGGVTDTQYF.

The chain couples TRBV2 to TRBJ2-1; 10 bases are a match to TRBD2. The CDR3 spans 15 residues. CDR1 and CDR2 from the germline V gene are SNHLY and FYNNEI. V was clipped by 5 bases and J by 4 bases; unmatched bases: 5. The CDR3 loop is CASSPTSGIYNEQFF. The CDR3 nucleotides read TGTGCCAGCAGTCCCACTAGCGGGATTTACAATGAGCAGTTCTTC.

The rearrangement links TRBV7-8 to TRBJ1-5; D remains ambiguous. Between the trimmed V and J ends, which lost 5 bases and 3 bases, there was a span of 14 bases. The CDR3 runs 15 residues. Germline V gives CDR1 SGHVS, CDR2 FQNEAQ. DNA of the CDR3: TGTGCCAGCAGCCTACAACCAGGTTCCAATCAGCCCCAGCATTTT. Protein: CASSLQPGSNQPQHF.

CDR3 DNA: TGTGCCAGCAGCGTAGAAGGGGCAGGGAACACCGGGGAGCTGTTTTTT. It encodes CASSVEGAGNTGELFF. This sequence joins TRBV9 and TRBJ2-2; TRBD1 is a possible D gene (5 bases). The CDR3 is made up of 16 amino acids. The germline V and J ends were trimmed by 0 bases and 1 base, with 10 bases remaining between them. Germline CDR1 reads SGDLS; CDR2 reads YYNGEE.

This clonotype was seen repeatedly, ten times or more. This may be a read error: a much more frequent sequence differs by one nucleotide. This rearrangement joins TRBV24-1 to TRBJ1-1; unclear D gene. The CDR3 is made up of 13 amino acids. Germline CDR1 KGHDR, CDR2 SFDVKD. The CDR3 loop is CATSGGLNTEALF. For the CDR3, the DNA is TGTGCCACCAGTGGCGGGTTGAACACTGAAGCTCTCTTT.

This clonotype was counted between two and nine times. The CDR3 sequence: CATSDPRTSGATDTQYF. The CDR3, as DNA: TGTGCCACCAGTGACCCCCGGACTAGCGGGGCCACAGATACGCAGTATTTT. This chain links TRBV24-1 with TRBJ2-3; TRBD2 agrees at 12 bases. The V gene end was trimmed by 4 bases and the J gene end by 2 bases; junction bases not matched to a gene: 6. Germline V gene lookup returns CDR1 KGHDR and CDR2 SFDVKD. This CDR3 region has 17 residues.

The CDR3 bases are TGTGCCAGCAGCTCTTCTGGACGGATGAGCACTGAAGCTTTCTTT. It is translated as CASSSSGRMSTEAFF. The chain has TRBV5-4 and TRBJ1-1; D is unclear. The V end lost 3 bases, the J end lost 4 bases, and 16 bases lay between the germline ends. Germline CDR1 and CDR2: SGHNT and YYREEE (reference sequence). The CDR3 loop spans 15 amino acids.

The table lists this clonotype with many counts. CDR3: CASSTTSPGELFF. DNA for the CDR3: TGTGCCAGTAGTACCACTAGCCCCGGGGAGCTGTTTTTT. The chain uses TRBV19 and TRBJ2-2, with D perhaps matching TRBD2 (6 bases). Trimming removed 4 bases at V and 6 bases at J, with 9 bases between. Germline V CDR1 and CDR2: LNHDA, SQIVND (reference sequence). The CDR3 is made up of 13 amino acids.

This chain uses TRBV7-8 with TRBJ2-3; no firm D call. Germline-derived CDR1 and CDR2 are SGHVS and FQNEAQ. There are 14 residues in the CDR3. Trimming left V 5 bases short and J 3 bases short, with 12 bases between. CDR3 amino acids: CASSKGDITDTQYF. The CDR3 bases are TGTGCCAGCAGCAAAGGCGATATTACAGATACGCAGTATTTT.

This clonotype was detected ten times or more. A junction end diverges from the germline sequence, so it may reflect a read error. The chain recombines TRBV27 with TRBJ1-2; maybe TRBD1 (6 bases). Germline V gene sequence: CDR1 MNHEY, CDR2 SMNVEV (reference sequence). This CDR3 contains 12 residues. Written as DNA, the CDR3 is TGTGCCAGCAGTTACTCCGGACAGCCCCTTTACTTC. Translation: CASSYSGQPLYF.

CDR3 in amino acids: CASSFYVASTPGGNTIYF. The CDR3 bases are TGTGCCAGCAGCTTCTATGTGGCATCAACGCCGGGCGGAAACACCATATATTTT. The genes are TRBV7-2 and TRBJ1-3, with no clear D. This CDR3 comprises 18 residues. The germline V gene encodes CDR1 SGHTA and CDR2 FQGNSA. V was shortened by 3 bases and J by 4 bases, with 22 bases between the two germline ends. Full variable domain (missing parts from reference TRBV7-2 and TRBJ1-3): GAGVSQSPSNKVTEKGKDVELRCDPISGHTALYWYRQSLGQGLEFLIYFQGNSAPDKSGLPSDRFSAERTGGSVSTLTIQRTQQEDSAVYLCASSFYVASTPGGNTIYFGEGSWLTVV.